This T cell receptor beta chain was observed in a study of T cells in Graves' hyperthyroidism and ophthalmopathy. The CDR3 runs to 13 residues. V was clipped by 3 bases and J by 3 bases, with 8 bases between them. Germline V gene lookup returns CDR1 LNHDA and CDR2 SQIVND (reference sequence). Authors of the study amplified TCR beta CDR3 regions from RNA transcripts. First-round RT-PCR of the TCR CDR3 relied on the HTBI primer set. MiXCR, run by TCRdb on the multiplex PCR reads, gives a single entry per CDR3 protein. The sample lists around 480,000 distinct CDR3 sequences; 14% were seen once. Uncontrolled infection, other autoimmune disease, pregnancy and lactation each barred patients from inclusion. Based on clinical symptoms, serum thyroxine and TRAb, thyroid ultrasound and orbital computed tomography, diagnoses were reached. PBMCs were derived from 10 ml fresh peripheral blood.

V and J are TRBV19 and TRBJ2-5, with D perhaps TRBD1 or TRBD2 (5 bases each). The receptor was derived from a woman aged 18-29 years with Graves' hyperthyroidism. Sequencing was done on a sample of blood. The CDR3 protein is CASSMRGEETQYF. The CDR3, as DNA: TGTGCCAGTAGTATGAGAGGGGAAGAGACCCAGTACTTC.